A selection of T cell receptor beta chains follows, all from one sample in a study of T cell changes during pregnancy in multiple sclerosis. The table came from immunoSEQ multiplex PCR; TCRdb's copy has only in-frame clones and leaves some out. Altogether about 85,000 clones are present, 80% to 95% being singletons, with the ten largest covering over 2%. The sequenced sample was peripheral blood, obtained in the first trimester of pregnancy. The receptors shown here come from a female donor with multiple sclerosis, enrolled in a pregnancy study. Both conserved end residues are trimmed from each CDR3. A D gene is named only where the DNA matches it firmly.

j_gene: TRBJ2-1; d_gene: NA; v_gene: TRBV9; CDR3aa: ASSTGRDYNEQF
j_gene: TRBJ1-3; d_gene: NA; v_gene: TRBV19; CDR3aa: ASRMGGGSGNTIY
j_gene: TRBJ1-3; d_gene: NA; v_gene: TRBV15; CDR3aa: ATSRKGGSGNTIY
j_gene: TRBJ2-3; d_gene: TRBD1; v_gene: TRBV7-3; CDR3aa: ASSPRSRDRGDADTQY
j_gene: TRBJ1-1; d_gene: TRBD1; v_gene: TRBV10-3; CDR3aa: AIGAGGVTEAF
j_gene: TRBJ2-3; d_gene: TRBD2; v_gene: TRBV4-2; CDR3aa: ASSRQLAGPTDTQY
j_gene: TRBJ2-2; d_gene: TRBD1; v_gene: TRBV28; CDR3aa: ASSLGTATGELF
j_gene: TRBJ2-1; d_gene: TRBD2; v_gene: TRBV9; CDR3aa: ASSAPYRLLAGVRNEQF
j_gene: TRBJ2-2; d_gene: TRBD1; v_gene: TRBV9; CDR3aa: ASSGGTGGTGELF
j_gene: TRBJ1-2; d_gene: NA; v_gene: TRBV10-3; CDR3aa: AISDTGDYGYT
j_gene: TRBJ1-1; d_gene: NA; v_gene: TRBV7-2; CDR3aa: ASSQQMSGLPGLGTEAF
j_gene: TRBJ1-3; d_gene: TRBD1; v_gene: TRBV18; CDR3aa: ASSPGQGLSSGNTIY
j_gene: TRBJ1-2; d_gene: NA; v_gene: TRBV14; CDR3aa: ASSQDLGVANYGYT
j_gene: TRBJ1-2; d_gene: TRBD1; v_gene: TRBV11-3; CDR3aa: ASSLSTGARNYGYT
j_gene: TRBJ2-1; d_gene: NA; v_gene: TRBV18; CDR3aa: ASSPRDFYNEQF
j_gene: TRBJ2-1; d_gene: NA; v_gene: TRBV6-1; CDR3aa: ASSATDEQF
j_gene: TRBJ1-5; d_gene: NA; v_gene: TRBV10-3; CDR3aa: AISEAGDQPQH
j_gene: TRBJ2-2; d_gene: TRBD1; v_gene: TRBV30; CDR3aa: AWSVYRGLGTGELF
j_gene: TRBJ2-1; d_gene: NA; v_gene: TRBV15; CDR3aa: ATSIRKSGEQF
j_gene: TRBJ2-7; d_gene: NA; v_gene: TRBV10-3; CDR3aa: AISEAGRVYEQY
j_gene: TRBJ1-2; d_gene: TRBD1; v_gene: TRBV7-2; CDR3aa: ASSLGDRPKDGYT
j_gene: TRBJ1-6; d_gene: NA; v_gene: TRBV7-3; CDR3aa: ASSLKAGNNSPLH
j_gene: TRBJ1-2; d_gene: TRBD1; v_gene: TRBV4-2; CDR3aa: ASSQGDRGYYGYT
j_gene: TRBJ1-2; d_gene: TRBD1; v_gene: TRBV9; CDR3aa: ASSVGDRVDYGYT
j_gene: TRBJ2-4; d_gene: NA; v_gene: TRBV19; CDR3aa: ASSMGTKNIQY
j_gene: TRBJ2-1; d_gene: TRBD2; v_gene: TRBV5-6; CDR3aa: ASLKQGGFNEQF
j_gene: TRBJ1-6; d_gene: TRBD1; v_gene: TRBV5-6; CDR3aa: ASSSAQGQPH
j_gene: TRBJ2-7; d_gene: NA; v_gene: TRBV21-1; CDR3aa: ASSKNGTGSHEQY
j_gene: TRBJ1-2; d_gene: NA; v_gene: TRBV6-1; CDR3aa: ASSGGDSGGYT
j_gene: TRBJ1-2; d_gene: NA; v_gene: TRBV6-6; CDR3aa: ASRQGGDYGYT
j_gene: TRBJ2-2; d_gene: NA; v_gene: TRBV7-2; CDR3aa: ASSLGGRRELF
j_gene: TRBJ2-2; d_gene: NA; v_gene: TRBV11-1; CDR3aa: ASSLVLAGAGELF
j_gene: TRBJ2-1; d_gene: TRBD2; v_gene: TRBV10-3; CDR3aa: AISESPGGYNEQF
j_gene: TRBJ1-3; d_gene: NA; v_gene: TRBV18; CDR3aa: ASSPQTEGSGNTIY
j_gene: TRBJ2-3; d_gene: NA; v_gene: TRBV30; CDR3aa: AWNLLPTDTQY
j_gene: TRBJ2-6; d_gene: TRBD1; v_gene: TRBV5-1; CDR3aa: ASSFTGVTGVGGANVLT
j_gene: TRBJ2-3; d_gene: TRBD2; v_gene: TRBV6-5; CDR3aa: ASESGGVGDTQY
j_gene: TRBJ2-5; d_gene: TRBD1; v_gene: TRBV18; CDR3aa: ASSPMTGGAETQY
j_gene: TRBJ2-2; d_gene: NA; v_gene: TRBV19; CDR3aa: ASKLNPRNTGELF
j_gene: TRBJ1-4; d_gene: NA; v_gene: TRBV7-9; CDR3aa: ASSFSRGDNEKLF
j_gene: TRBJ2-3; d_gene: TRBD2; v_gene: TRBV27; CDR3aa: ASSPLAGGATDTQY